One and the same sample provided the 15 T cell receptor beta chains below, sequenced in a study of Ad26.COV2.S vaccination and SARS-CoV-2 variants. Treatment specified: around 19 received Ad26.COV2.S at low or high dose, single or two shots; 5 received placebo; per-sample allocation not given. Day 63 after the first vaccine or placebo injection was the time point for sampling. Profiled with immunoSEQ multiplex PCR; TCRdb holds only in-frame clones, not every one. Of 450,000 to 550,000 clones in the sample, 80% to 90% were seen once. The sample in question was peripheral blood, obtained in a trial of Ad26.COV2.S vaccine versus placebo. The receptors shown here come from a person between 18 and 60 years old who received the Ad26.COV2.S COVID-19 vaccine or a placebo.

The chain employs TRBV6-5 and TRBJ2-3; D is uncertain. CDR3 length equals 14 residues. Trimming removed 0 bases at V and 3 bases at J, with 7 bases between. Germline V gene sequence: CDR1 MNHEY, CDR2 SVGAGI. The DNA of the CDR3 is TGTGCCAGCAGTTACTCGATGTCGACAGATACGCAGTATTTT. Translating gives CASSYSMSTDTQYF.

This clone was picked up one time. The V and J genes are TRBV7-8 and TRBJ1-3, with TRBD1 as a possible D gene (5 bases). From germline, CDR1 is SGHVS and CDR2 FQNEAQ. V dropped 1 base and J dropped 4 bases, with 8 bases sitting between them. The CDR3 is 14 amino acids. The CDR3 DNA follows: TGTGCCAGCAGCTTAGTGGAGGGGGGAAACACCATATATTTT. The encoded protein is CASSLVEGGNTIYF. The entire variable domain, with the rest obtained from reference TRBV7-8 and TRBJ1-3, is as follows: GAGVSQSPRYKVAKRGQDVALRCDPISGHVSLFWYQQALGQGPEFLTYFQNEAQLDKSGLPSDRFFAERPEGSVSTLKIQRTQQEDSAVYLCASSLVEGGNTIYFGEGSWLTVV.

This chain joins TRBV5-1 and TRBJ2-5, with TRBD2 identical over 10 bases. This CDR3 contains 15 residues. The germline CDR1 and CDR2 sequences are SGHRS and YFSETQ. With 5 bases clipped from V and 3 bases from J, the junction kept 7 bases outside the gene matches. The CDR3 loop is CASSLAGVNKETQYF. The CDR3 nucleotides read TGCGCCAGCAGTCTAGCGGGGGTCAACAAAGAGACCCAGTACTTC.

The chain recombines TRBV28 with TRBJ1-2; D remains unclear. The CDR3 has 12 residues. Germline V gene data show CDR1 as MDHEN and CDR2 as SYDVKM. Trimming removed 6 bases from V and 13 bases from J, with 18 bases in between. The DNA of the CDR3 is TGTGCCAGCAGGGTGAGCCTTGAGGGTCTCACCTTC. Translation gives CASRVSLEGLTF.

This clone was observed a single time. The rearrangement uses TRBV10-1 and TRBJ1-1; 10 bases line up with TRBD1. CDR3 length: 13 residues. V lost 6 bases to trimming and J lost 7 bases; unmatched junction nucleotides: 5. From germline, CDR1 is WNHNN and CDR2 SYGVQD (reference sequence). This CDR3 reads CASSKTGGLEAFF. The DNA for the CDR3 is TGCGCCAGCAGCAAGACAGGGGGCCTTGAAGCTTTCTTT.

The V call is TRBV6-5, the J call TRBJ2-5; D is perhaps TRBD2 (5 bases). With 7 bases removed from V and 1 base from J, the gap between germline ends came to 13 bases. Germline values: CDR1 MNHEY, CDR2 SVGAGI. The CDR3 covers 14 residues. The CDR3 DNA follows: TGTGCCAGCACCCCTCGCCGGGGCCAAGAGACCCAGTACTTC. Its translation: CASTPRRGQETQYF.

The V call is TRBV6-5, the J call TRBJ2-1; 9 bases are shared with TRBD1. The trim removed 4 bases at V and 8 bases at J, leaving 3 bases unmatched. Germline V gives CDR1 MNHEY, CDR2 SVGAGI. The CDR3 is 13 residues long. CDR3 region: CASSLTGGDEQFF. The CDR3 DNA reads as TGTGCCAGCAGTTTAACAGGGGGCGATGAGCAGTTCTTC.

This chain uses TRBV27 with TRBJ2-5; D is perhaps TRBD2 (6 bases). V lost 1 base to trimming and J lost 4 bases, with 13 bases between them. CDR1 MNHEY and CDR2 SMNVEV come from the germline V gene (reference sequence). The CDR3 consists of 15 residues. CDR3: CASSLWASAGETQYF. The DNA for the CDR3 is TGTGCCAGCAGTTTATGGGCTAGCGCCGGAGAGACCCAGTACTTC.

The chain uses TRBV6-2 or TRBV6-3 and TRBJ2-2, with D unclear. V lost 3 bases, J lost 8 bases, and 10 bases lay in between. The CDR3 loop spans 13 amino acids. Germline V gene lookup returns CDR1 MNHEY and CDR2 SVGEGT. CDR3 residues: CASSYAPEGELFF. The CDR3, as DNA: TGTGCCAGCAGTTATGCCCCGGAAGGGGAGCTGTTTTTT.

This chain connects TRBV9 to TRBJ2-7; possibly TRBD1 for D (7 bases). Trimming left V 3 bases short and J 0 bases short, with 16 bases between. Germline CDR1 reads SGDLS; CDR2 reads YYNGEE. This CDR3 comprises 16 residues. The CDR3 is CASSAGGQPNSYEQYF. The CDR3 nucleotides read TGTGCCAGCAGCGCCGGGGGACAGCCTAACTCCTACGAGCAGTACTTC.

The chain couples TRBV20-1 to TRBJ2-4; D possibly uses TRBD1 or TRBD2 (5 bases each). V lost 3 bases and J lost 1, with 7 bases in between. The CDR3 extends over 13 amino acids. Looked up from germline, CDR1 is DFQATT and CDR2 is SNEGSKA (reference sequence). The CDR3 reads CSASGGAKNIQYF. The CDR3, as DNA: TGCAGTGCTAGTGGGGGTGCCAAAAACATTCAGTACTTC.

CDR3: CASSFQGETTEAFF. In DNA form, the CDR3 reads TGCGCCAGCAGCTTTCAGGGGGAAACTACTGAAGCTTTCTTT. The rearrangement joins TRBV5-1 to TRBJ1-1; TRBD1 matches 7 bases. This CDR3 has 14 amino acids. CDR1 is SGHRS, CDR2 YFSETQ, per germline. V shed 2 bases and J 5 bases; nucleotides not matched to a gene: 6. Supplemented by reference TRBV5-1 and TRBJ1-1, the full variable domain reads KAGVTQTPRYLIKTRGQQVTLSCSPISGHRSVSWYQQTPGQGLQFLFEYFSETQRNKGNFPGRFSGRQFSNSRSEMNVSTLELGDSALYLCASSFQGETTEAFFGQGTRLTVV.

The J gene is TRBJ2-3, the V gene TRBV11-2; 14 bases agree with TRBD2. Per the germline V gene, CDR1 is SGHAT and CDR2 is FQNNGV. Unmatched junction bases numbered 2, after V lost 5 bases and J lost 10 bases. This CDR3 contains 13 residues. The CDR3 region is CASSAGLAGAQYF. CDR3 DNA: TGTGCCAGCAGCGCGGGACTAGCGGGAGCGCAGTATTTT. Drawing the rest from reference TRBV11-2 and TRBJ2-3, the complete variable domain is EAGVAQSPRYKIIEKRQSVAFWCNPISGHATLYWYQQILGQGPKLLIQFQNNGVVDDSQLPKDRFSAERLKGVDSTLKIQPAKLEDSAVYLCASSAGLAGAQYFGPGTRLTVL.

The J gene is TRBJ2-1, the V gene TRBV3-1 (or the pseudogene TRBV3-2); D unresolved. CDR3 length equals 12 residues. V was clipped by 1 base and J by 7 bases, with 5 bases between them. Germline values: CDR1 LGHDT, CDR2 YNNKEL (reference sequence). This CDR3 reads CASSQARNEQFF. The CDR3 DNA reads TGTGCCAGCAGCCAAGCGAGAAATGAGCAGTTCTTC.

The CDR3 DNA sequence: TGTGCCAGCAGCTTATGGCCCGGCGGGGAGGGGGCGGCTGATACGCAGTATTTT. Translated, it gives CASSLWPGGEGAADTQYF. This rearrangement joins TRBV11-2 to TRBJ2-3; the D gene could be TRBD1 or TRBD2 (7 bases each). Germline values: CDR1 SGHAT, CDR2 FQNNGV. This CDR3 comprises 18 residues. V was trimmed by 2 bases and J by 6 bases, leaving 24 bases between them. Using reference TRBV11-2 and TRBJ2-3 for the parts outside the CDR3, the full variable domain is EAGVAQSPRYKIIEKRQSVAFWCNPISGHATLYWYQQILGQGPKLLIQFQNNGVVDDSQLPKDRFSAERLKGVDSTLKIQPAKLEDSAVYLCASSLWPGGEGAADTQYFGPGTRLTVL.